The 24 T cell receptor beta chains below all came from one sample that was sequenced in a study of persistence of HIV-infected CD4 T cells. The immunoSEQ assay was version 4, run in survey mode. The assay was immunoSEQ multiplex PCR, and TCRdb's table has in-frame clones only and misses some. Of fewer than 45,000 clones in the sample, about 87% were seen once. No antigen has been identified for these receptors. Cells were stimulated nonspecifically with anti-CD3/anti-CD28 magnetic beads. Sorting selected CD4+ T cells upregulating both CD40 ligand and CD69. The specimen comprised CD4+ T cells sorted from PBMCs after roughly 17-hour stimulation, sampled from a patient who received antiretroviral therapy. These receptors were collected from an adult woman with HIV who was CMV-seropositive.

This chain connects TRBV12-3 or TRBV12-4 to TRBJ2-1; 8 nucleotides match TRBD2. V shed 6 bases and J 7 bases; nucleotides not matched to a gene: 2. The CDR3 totals 12 residues. CDR3 DNA sequence: TGTGCCAGCAGCCGGGGGGGGAATGAGCAGTTCTTC. It specifies CASSRGGNEQFF.

This chain links TRBV27 with TRBJ1-1; D might be TRBD1 (5 bases). The ends were cut back, 3 bases at V and 6 bases at J, with 11 bases in the middle. Per germline, CDR1 MNHEY and CDR2 SMNVEV (reference sequence). CDR3 length equals 13 residues. The CDR3 protein is CASSFFRESEAFF. For the CDR3, the DNA is TGTGCCAGCAGTTTCTTCAGGGAATCTGAAGCTTTCTTT.

The chain carries TRBV28 and TRBJ1-2, with 10 bases matching TRBD1. V shed 2 bases and J 5 bases; nucleotides not matched to a gene: 2. CDR3 length: 14 residues. CDR1 is MDHEN and CDR2 is SYDVKM in the germline V gene. In DNA form, the CDR3 reads TGTGCCAGCAGTTTACCGGGACAGGGGTATGGCTACACCTTC. Translating it yields CASSLPGQGYGYTF.

This chain joins TRBV2 and TRBJ2-7; D gene unclear. The germline gives CDR1 SNHLY, CDR2 FYNNEI. Trimming removed 6 bases from V and 0 bases from J, with 9 bases in between. CDR3 length equals 13 residues. The CDR3 reads CASSTGLSYEQYV. DNA for the CDR3: TGTGCCAGCAGCACCGGCCTCTCCTACGAGCAGTACGTC.

The rearrangement links TRBV5-1 to TRBJ2-2; D is uncertain. The CDR3 is 14 residues long. The V end was cut by 6 bases, the J end by 7 bases, with 16 bases between. Per germline, CDR1 SGHRS and CDR2 YFSETQ. CDR3 nucleotide sequence: TGCGCCAGCACCATAGGCCTTGGCGGCGGGGAGCTGTTTTTT. Its protein is CASTIGLGGGELFF.

V and J are TRBV10-3 and TRBJ2-1, with 12 bases fitting TRBD2. This CDR3 comprises 15 residues. Trimming at V came to 3 bases and at J to 8 bases, leaving 5 bases not matched to a gene. Germline V lookup: CDR1 ENHRY, CDR2 SYGVKD. The CDR3 nucleotides are TGTGCCATCAGTGATCTAGCGGGGGGGCTCCATGAGCAGTTCTTC. Its protein is CAISDLAGGLHEQFF.

V is TRBV30 and J is TRBJ1-6; 7 nucleotides match TRBD1. From germline, CDR1 is GTSNPN and CDR2 SVGIG (reference sequence). The CDR3 has 15 residues. V lost 2 bases, J lost 6 bases, and 7 bases stayed unmatched. In DNA, the CDR3 is TGTGCCTGGAGTTATACAGGGGTTGCTAATTCACCCCTCCACTTT. It encodes CAWSYTGVANSPLHF.

This chain links TRBV9 with TRBJ1-6; tentatively, D is TRBD1 (6 bases). V was pared by 2 bases and J by 8 bases, with 17 bases between. Germline CDR1 SGDLS, CDR2 YYNGEE. The CDR3 is 16 residues long. CDR3 amino acids: CASSVEMGARDSPLHF. For the CDR3, the DNA is TGTGCCAGCAGCGTTGAAATGGGGGCTCGTGATTCACCCCTCCACTTT.

The chain employs TRBV7-2 and TRBJ1-6; a possible D gene is TRBD1 (6 bases). Germline assignment: CDR1 SGHTA and CDR2 FQGNSA. Trimming removed 4 bases from V and 7 bases from J, with 17 bases in between. The length of the CDR3 is 16 residues. DNA for the CDR3: TGTGCCAGCAGCTCTACAGGGCGCGTGGGAAATTCACCCCTCCACTTT. Its translation: CASSSTGRVGNSPLHF.

The chain recombines TRBV2 with TRBJ1-6; D perhaps matches TRBD1 (6 bases). The V end lost 5 bases, the J end lost 8 bases, and 16 bases lay between the germline ends. This CDR3 comprises 15 residues. From germline, CDR1 is SNHLY and CDR2 FYNNEI. The CDR3 DNA sequence: TGTGCCAGCAGTCTACAGGGATACAGGCATTCACCCCTCCACTTT. This encodes CASSLQGYRHSPLHF.

The chain has TRBV2 and TRBJ2-2, with TRBD1 identical over 7 bases. V shed 1 base, J shed 8 bases, and the junction held 7 bases outside the gene matches. The CDR3 runs 15 residues. The germline V gene has CDR1 SNHLY and CDR2 FYNNEI. The CDR3 loop reads CASSEEGTAIGELFF. CDR3 coding DNA: TGTGCCAGCAGTGAAGAGGGGACAGCTATAGGGGAGCTGTTTTTT.

The chain joins TRBV14 to TRBJ1-1, with a possible D match to TRBD1 (5 bases). From germline, CDR1 is SGHDN and CDR2 FVKESK. Between the trimmed V and J ends, which lost 0 bases and 3 bases, there was a span of 5 bases. The CDR3 spans 13 residues. The CDR3: CASSQEGDTEAFF. The CDR3 DNA reads as TGTGCCAGCAGCCAAGAAGGGGACACTGAAGCTTTCTTT.

This chain joins TRBV7-3 and TRBJ2-2; perhaps TRBD2 as D (7 bases). V gave up 2 bases and J gave up 3 bases, with 13 bases separating them. CDR3 length: 16 residues. The V gene's germline CDR1 is SGHTA and CDR2 FQGTGA. In DNA, the CDR3 is TGTGCCAGCAGCTTAGTAACAGGGAGGGACACCGGGGAGCTGTTTTTT. It specifies CASSLVTGRDTGELFF.

The genes are TRBV11-2 and TRBJ1-1, with D uncertain. CDR1 SGHAT and CDR2 FQNNGV come from the germline V gene. Trimming removed 1 base from V and 1 base from J, with 4 bases in between. The CDR3 length is 13 residues. The CDR3 loop is CASSLAGNTEAFF. DNA for the CDR3: TGTGCCAGCAGCTTAGCCGGGAACACTGAAGCTTTCTTT.

The chain links TRBV15 to TRBJ2-2; TRBD1 matches 7 bases. Germline V gene lookup returns CDR1 LNHNV and CDR2 YYDKDF (reference sequence). This CDR3 has 14 amino acids. The trim removed 6 bases at V and 4 bases at J, leaving 5 bases unmatched. The CDR3 sequence is CATRTNRGTGELFF. In DNA, the CDR3 is TGTGCCACCAGGACGAACAGGGGCACCGGGGAGCTGTTTTTT.

This clone was detected only once. The chain has TRBV30 and TRBJ1-2, with a weak D call TRBD1 (5 bases). This CDR3 has 18 amino acids. Trimming removed 3 bases from V and 0 bases from J, with 23 bases in between. Germline V gene data show CDR1 as GTSNPN and CDR2 as SVGIG (reference sequence). In DNA, the CDR3 is TGTGCCTGGAGCCAGACTCCCGGGACGGCCCAAGCTAACTATGGCTACACCTTC. Amino acid sequence: CAWSQTPGTAQANYGYTF.

The rearrangement links TRBV6-6 to TRBJ1-5, with TRBD1 matching 8 bases. The CDR3 has 14 amino acids. The trim removed 6 bases at V and 7 bases at J, leaving 8 bases unmatched. Germline CDR1 and CDR2: MNHNY and SVGAGI (reference sequence). CDR3 coding DNA: TGTGCCAGCAGACTAGACAGGGGACCACAGCCCCAGCATTTT. This encodes CASRLDRGPQPQHF.

The rearrangement joins TRBV19 to TRBJ2-3; D assignment may be TRBD1 or TRBD2 (5 bases each). Trimming removed 7 bases at V and 4 bases at J, with 12 bases between. Germline loops: CDR1 LNHDA, CDR2 SQIVND (reference sequence). The CDR3 has 13 residues. The CDR3 loop is CASNGDVPDTQYF. CDR3 bases: TGTGCCAGTAACGGGGACGTCCCAGATACGCAGTATTTT.

V usage is TRBV9 and J usage is TRBJ2-3; no reliable D call. Germline loops: CDR1 SGDLS, CDR2 YYNGEE. The CDR3 totals 15 residues. V was trimmed by 0 bases and J by 5 bases, leaving 13 bases between them. Written as DNA, the CDR3 is TGTGCCAGCAGCGTAGGGGTGGGAACCGAAGATACGCAGTATTTT. It translates to CASSVGVGTEDTQYF. The full variable domain, its missing parts supplied by reference TRBV9 and TRBJ2-3, is DSGVTQTPKHLITATGQRVTLRCSPRSGDLSVYWYQQSLDQGLQFLIQYYNGEERAKGNILERFSAQQFPDLHSELNLSSLELGDSALYFCASSVGVGTEDTQYFGPGTRLTVL.

The chain couples TRBV10-1 to TRBJ2-7; 8 bases match TRBD2. The V and J ends lost 4 bases and 2 bases, in that order; junction bases with no gene match: 4. The CDR3 totals 14 residues. Per the germline V gene, CDR1 is WNHNN and CDR2 is SYGVQD (reference sequence). CDR3 in amino acids: CASSAGGSPYEQYV. The CDR3, as DNA: TGCGCCAGCAGTGCGGGGGGGTCCCCCTACGAGCAGTACGTC.

A few counts support this clone. This rearrangement joins TRBV6-6 to TRBJ2-2; TRBD1 matches at 7 bases. Germline CDR1 is MNHNY and CDR2 is SVGAGI (reference sequence). V was clipped by 7 bases and J by 5 bases; unmatched bases: 7. The CDR3 is 14 amino acids. The CDR3 is CASIDRVSTGELFF. CDR3 DNA sequence: TGTGCCAGCATTGACAGGGTATCTACCGGGGAGCTGTTTTTT.

This chain joins TRBV29-1 and TRBJ2-6; D is unresolved. CDR1 SQVTM and CDR2 ANQGSEA come from the germline V gene. The CDR3 has 14 amino acids. Trimming took off 0 bases at V and 4 bases at J, with 7 bases between the two ends. The CDR3 loop reads CSVEEPPGANVLTF. CDR3 coding DNA: TGCAGCGTTGAAGAGCCCCCCGGGGCCAACGTCCTGACTTTC.

The chain recombines TRBV30 with TRBJ1-1, with D uncertain. Trimming removed 2 bases from V and 5 bases from J, with 12 bases in between. Germline V gives CDR1 GTSNPN, CDR2 SVGIG (reference sequence). The CDR3 consists of 13 residues. The CDR3 DNA sequence: TGTGCCTGGAGTATCAGGCGTGGGACTGAAGCTTTCTTT. Translating it yields CAWSIRRGTEAFF.

The chain recombines TRBV27 with TRBJ2-2, with D unclear. The CDR3 is made up of 17 amino acids. CDR1 is MNHEY, CDR2 SMNVEV, per germline (reference sequence). V was trimmed by 3 bases and J by 0 bases, leaving 14 bases between them. This CDR3 reads CASSFALSTANTGELFF. The CDR3 nucleotides are TGTGCCAGCAGTTTCGCGTTAAGTACAGCGAACACCGGGGAGCTGTTTTTT.